The next 6 T cell receptor beta chains were all read from a single sample in a study of shared clonotypes between healthy human individuals. Produced via immunoSEQ multiplex PCR; TCRdb's table is partial and in-frame only. The top ten clones hold more than 0.9% of a sample with some 1,400,000 clones, roughly 96% of them seen once. The source material was naive CD4+ T cells sorted from blood. Subset indicated: CD45RA+ positively selected. Receptor source: a man younger than 40 in good health.

The chain joins TRBV9 to TRBJ1-1; no clear D gene. The germline V gene has CDR1 SGDLS and CDR2 YYNGEE. The CDR3 consists of 14 residues. Trimming shortened V by 2 bases and J by 1 base, and 9 bases separated the two germline ends. The CDR3 sequence is CASSVDQRNTEAFF. CDR3 DNA sequence: TGTGCCAGCAGCGTGGATCAACGGAACACTGAAGCTTTCTTT. Looking up the rest from reference TRBV9 and TRBJ1-1 gives the full variable domain: DSGVTQTPKHLITATGQRVTLRCSPRSGDLSVYWYQQSLDQGLQFLIQYYNGEERAKGNILERFSAQQFPDLHSELNLSSLELGDSALYFCASSVDQRNTEAFFGQGTRLTVV.

V usage is TRBV28 and J usage is TRBJ2-6; D remains ambiguous. The V end was cut by 3 bases, the J end by 2 bases, with 5 bases between. CDR3 length: 14 amino acids. The germline V gene encodes CDR1 MDHEN and CDR2 SYDVKM. The CDR3 bases are TGTGCCAGCAGTTTTTTTCCTGGGGCCAACGTCCTGACTTTC. Translating it yields CASSFFPGANVLTF. Using reference TRBV28 and TRBJ2-6 for the parts outside the CDR3, the full variable domain is DVKVTQSSRYLVKRTGEKVFLECVQDMDHENMFWYRQDPGLGLRLIYFSYDVKMKEKGDIPEGYSVSREKKERFSLILESASTNQTSMYLCASSFFPGANVLTFGAGSRLTVL.

Turning to this clone: Within the sample, other DNA sequences also encode this same CDR3. The rearrangement joins TRBV7-8 to TRBJ2-7; TRBD1 aligns across 8 bases. V shed 3 bases, J shed 4 bases, and the junction held 5 bases outside the gene matches. This CDR3 spans 14 amino acids. CDR1 and CDR2 (germline): SGHVS, FQNEAQ. CDR3: CASSLRDRGYEQYF. CDR3 DNA sequence: TGTGCCAGCAGCTTGAGAGACAGGGGATACGAGCAGTACTTC.

This chain uses TRBV5-6 with TRBJ1-5; TRBD1 is a possible D gene (5 bases). Germline CDR1 and CDR2: SGHDT and YYEEEE. Trimming shortened V by 0 bases and J by 4 bases, and 11 bases separated the two germline ends. This CDR3 has 15 amino acids. CDR3 DNA sequence: TGTGCCAGCAGCTTGGCCTTACAGGTAAATCAGCCCCAGCATTTT. Amino acid sequence: CASSLALQVNQPQHF.

This clone was counted a single time. The chain carries TRBV10-1 and TRBJ2-1; D is unresolved. V was cut by 2 bases and J by 5 bases, with 10 bases left in between. Germline V gives CDR1 WNHNN, CDR2 SYGVQD (reference sequence). The CDR3 length is 14 residues. CDR3 sequence reads: CASSERLGNNEQFF. The CDR3 DNA reads as TGCGCCAGCAGTGAGAGGCTGGGTAACAATGAGCAGTTCTTC.

This chain connects TRBV7-3 to TRBJ2-1; 12 bases are a match to TRBD2. Germline V gene data show CDR1 as SGHTA and CDR2 as FQGTGA. J was trimmed by 0 bases and V by 3 bases; bases with no gene match: 12. CDR3 size: 20 residues. CDR3 in DNA: TGTGCCAGCAGCTTGAAGGGGACTAGCGGGCCTCGTAGCTCCTACAATGAGCAGTTCTTC. It codes for CASSLKGTSGPRSSYNEQFF.